The rows below give T cell receptor beta chains drawn from one sample of a study of blood T cell repertoires in COVID-19. Method: immunoSEQ multiplex PCR; TCRdb's copy keeps in-frame clones and lacks some. Of about 180,000 clones detected, approximately 86% appear once; the ten largest clones hold 7.5% to 10%. The specimen sequenced was peripheral blood. These receptor sequences come from a man aged 45-65 years with active or convalescent COVID-19. CDR3s include the opening cysteine and the closing phenylalanine or tryptophan. The order of the fields is D gene, CDR3 length, V gene, J gene, clone size, CDR3 protein, CDR3 DNA. The D gene is left open where the match is weak. Rows may omit the clone size; those that give it use once, few, many or a size class.

.	15	TRBV10-3	TRBJ2-5	.	CAISDVGGGQETQYF	TGTGCCATCAGTGACGTGGGGGGAGGCCAAGAGACCCAGTACTTC
.	13	TRBV12-3/TRBV12-4	TRBJ1-1	.	CASSFSGNTEAFF	TGTGCCAGCAGTTTTTCAGGGAACACTGAAGCTTTCTTT
TRBD1	18	TRBV18	TRBJ2-6	.	CASSLADRGASGANVLTF	TGTGCCAGCTCACTCGCCGACAGGGGCGCGAGCGGGGCCAACGTCCTGACTTTC
TRBD2	17	TRBV27	TRBJ2-5	.	CASSSLAGGPLGVTQYF	TGTGCCAGCAGTTCCCTAGCGGGAGGCCCGTTAGGGGTGACCCAGTACTTC
.	12	TRBV14	TRBJ2-1	once	CASSQGGNEQFF	TGTGCCAGCAGCCAAGGAGGTAATGAGCAGTTCTTC
TRBD2	15	TRBV6-5	TRBJ2-1	many	CASSSSGGRYNEQFF	TGTGCCAGCAGCTCTAGCGGGGGGCGTTACAATGAGCAGTTCTTC
.	15	TRBV4-3	TRBJ2-7	.	CASSQATGPPYEQYF	TGCGCCAGCAGCCAAGCGACAGGTCCCCCCTACGAGCAGTACTTC
TRBD1	16	TRBV19	TRBJ1-1	.	CASSPGQGFMNTEAFF	TGTGCCAGTAGTCCAGGACAGGGCTTTATGAACACTGAAGCTTTCTTT
TRBD1	16	TRBV13	TRBJ1-6	.	CASSPGSRGLGSPLHF	TGTGCCAGCAGCCCCGGGAGCAGGGGGTTAGGTTCACCCCTCCACTTT
.	12	TRBV2	TRBJ2-7	.	CASREVFYEQYF	TGTGCCAGCAGGGAGGTTTTCTACGAGCAGTACTTC
TRBD1	13	TRBV3-1/TRBV3-2	TRBJ1-2	.	CASSQGQGASYTF	TGTGCCAGCAGCCAGGGACAGGGGGCCAGCTACACCTTC
.	15	TRBV3-1/TRBV3-2	TRBJ1-4	.	CASSRRGGDNEKLFF	TGTGCCAGCAGCCGTAGGGGGGGGGATAATGAAAAACTGTTTTTT
.	13	TRBV28	TRBJ2-2	.	CASSPPNTGELFF	TGTGCCAGCAGCCCTCCGAACACCGGGGAGCTGTTTTTT
.	14	TRBV15	TRBJ2-2	.	CAIALRGHGGELFF	TGTGCCATCGCGTTGCGTGGGCATGGCGGGGAGCTGTTTTTT
.	16	TRBV10-3	TRBJ1-3	few	CAISDNPAPSGNTIYF	TGTGCCATCAGTGACAACCCAGCGCCATCTGGAAACACCATATATTTT
TRBD2	16	TRBV24-1	TRBJ2-1	.	CATSVQRGLHYNEQFF	TGTGCCACCAGTGTACAGCGGGGTCTACACTACAATGAGCAGTTCTTC
TRBD2	15	TRBV18	TRBJ2-7	.	CASSPQRGAGYEQYF	TGTGCCAGCTCACCACAGCGGGGGGCCGGGTACGAGCAGTACTTC
TRBD2	17	TRBV5-4	TRBJ2-7	once	CASSLGLAGGLSYEQYF	TGTGCCAGCAGCTTGGGACTAGCGGGAGGGTTATCCTACGAGCAGTACTTC
.	13	TRBV12-3/TRBV12-4	TRBJ1-2	.	CASSLTQNYGYTF	TGTGCCAGCAGCTTGACTCAAAACTATGGCTACACCTTC
TRBD2	17	TRBV7-6	TRBJ2-1	.	CASSPAGTSGPYNEQFF	TGTGCCAGCAGCCCGGCCGGGACTAGCGGACCCTACAATGAGCAGTTCTTC
.	13	TRBV27	TRBJ2-5	.	CASSPRLQETQYF	TGTGCCAGCAGTCCCAGACTCCAAGAGACCCAGTACTTC
.	13	TRBV28	TRBJ1-3	.	CASSFDLRDTIYF	TGTGCCAGCAGTTTTGACCTGAGGGACACCATATATTTT
.	16	TRBV10-1	TRBJ2-6	.	CASSESARTGANVLTF	TGCGCCAGCAGTGAGTCGGCCCGAACCGGGGCCAACGTCCTGACTTTC
.	15	TRBV7-9	TRBJ1-4	.	CASSLATATIEKLFF	TGTGCCAGCAGCTTAGCGACAGCCACAATAGAAAAACTGTTTTTT
TRBD1	14	TRBV10-3	TRBJ1-1	.	CAISLDNRGTEAFF	TGTGCCATCAGTCTCGACAACAGGGGTACTGAAGCTTTCTTT
.	15	TRBV9	TRBJ2-5	once	CASSVQGLGQETQYF	TGTGCCAGCAGCGTACAGGGCCTGGGGCAAGAGACCCAGTACTTC
.	20	TRBV18	TRBJ2-1	.	CASSPPPRGGPTSSYNEQFF	TGTGCCAGCTCACCACCCCCACGAGGGGGTCCGACAAGCTCCTACAATGAGCAGTTCTTC
.	13	TRBV19	TRBJ2-5	many	CASNLGGMETQYF	TGTGCCAGCAATCTTGGGGGGATGGAGACCCAGTACTTC
.	13	TRBV10-3	TRBJ2-3	.	CAITQTSTDTQYF	TGTGCCATCACCCAGACTAGCACAGATACGCAGTATTTT
TRBD2	14	TRBV24-1	TRBJ2-1	.	CAQTGGDRESFRFF	TGTGCCCAGACCGGGGGGGACCGAGAGTCATTCCGGTTCTTC
TRBD2	16	TRBV5-5	TRBJ2-3	.	CASSRGGLAGTDTQYF	TGTGCCAGCAGCAGGGGGGGGCTAGCGGGTACAGATACGCAGTATTTT
.	13	TRBV3-1/TRBV3-2	TRBJ1-2	.	CASSHGGEYGYTF	TGTGCCAGCAGCCATGGGGGGGAGTATGGCTACACCTTC
TRBD1	15	TRBV7-3	TRBJ1-4	.	CASSSGQGPNEKLFF	TGTGCCAGCAGCTCTGGACAGGGTCCTAATGAAAAACTGTTTTTT
.	14	TRBV3-1/TRBV3-2	TRBJ2-7	once	CASSPQRAAYEQYF	TGTGCCAGCAGCCCGCAGCGGGCAGCCTACGAGCAGTACTTC
.	13	TRBV3-1/TRBV3-2	TRBJ2-7	.	CASSQVAGYEQYF	TGTGCCAGCAGCCAAGTTGCGGGATACGAGCAGTACTTC
.	13	TRBV19	TRBJ1-1	.	CASRTGHGGEAFF	TGTGCCAGTAGGACGGGCCACGGGGGTGAAGCTTTCTTT
.	14	TRBV19	TRBJ2-1	.	CASSIATGSNEQFF	TGTGCCAGTAGTATAGCCACAGGTTCCAATGAGCAGTTCTTC
.	13	TRBV5-4	TRBJ2-1	.	CASSSDTYNEQFF	TGTGCCAGCAGCTCCGACACCTACAATGAGCAGTTCTTC
TRBD1	16	TRBV18	TRBJ1-3	many	CASSPRDRPSGNTIYF	TGTGCCAGCTCACCACGGGACAGGCCCTCTGGAAACACCATATATTTT
.	16	TRBV25-1	TRBJ2-7	.	CASSEGGLWEHYEQYF	TGTGCCAGCAGTGAAGGAGGCCTATGGGAGCACTACGAGCAGTACTTC
.	14	TRBV19	TRBJ2-2	once	CARARAGGFGELFF	TGTGCCAGGGCGAGGGCCGGGGGTTTCGGGGAGCTGTTTTTT
.	14	TRBV5-1	TRBJ1-1	.	CASSFESVNTEAFF	TGCGCCAGCAGCTTTGAGAGCGTGAACACTGAAGCTTTCTTT
.	10	TRBV7-9	TRBJ1-3	.	CASSEGTIYF	TGTGCCAGCAGCGAGGGCACCATATATTTT
TRBD2	15	TRBV5-1	TRBJ2-2	.	CASSPSGPNTGELFF	TGCGCCAGCAGCCCTAGCGGGCCTAACACCGGGGAGCTGTTTTTT
TRBD2	16	TRBV24-1	TRBJ2-3	.	CATSEDTSGVTDTQYF	TGTGCCACCAGTGAGGATACTAGCGGGGTCACAGATACGCAGTATTTT
TRBD1	15	TRBV7-9	TRBJ2-7	.	CASSPWTGSSYEQYF	TGTGCCAGCAGCCCGTGGACAGGGAGCTCCTACGAGCAGTACTTC
TRBD1	14	TRBV5-6	TRBJ2-7	.	CASSLGRQGHEQYF	TGTGCCAGCAGCTTGGGCCGACAGGGTCACGAGCAGTACTTC
TRBD1	14	TRBV5-6	TRBJ1-6	.	CASSFRDRDSPLHF	TGTGCCAGCAGCTTCCGGGACAGGGATTCACCCCTCCACTTT
.	13	TRBV19	TRBJ1-5	once	CASSRELGQPQHF	TGTGCCAGTAGCCGGGAGTTAGGTCAGCCCCAGCATTTT
TRBD1	15	TRBV4-1	TRBJ2-5	once	CASSQAGGRGETQYF	TGCGCCAGCAGCCAGGCAGGGGGCCGGGGCGAGACCCAGTACTTC
TRBD1	15	TRBV6-1	TRBJ2-7	few	CASSITGVGSYEQYF	TGTGCCAGCAGCATTACAGGGGTCGGCTCCTACGAGCAGTACTTC
.	15	TRBV29-1	TRBJ1-2	.	CSVAPYLRTDYGYTF	TGCAGCGTTGCCCCATACCTGAGGACAGACTATGGCTACACCTTC
.	14	TRBV7-3	TRBJ1-1	.	CASSLNSGGTEAFF	TGTGCCAGCAGCTTAAATTCCGGGGGCACTGAAGCTTTCTTT
.	13	TRBV12-3/TRBV12-4	TRBJ1-5	.	CASTLGGNQPQHF	TGTGCCAGCACCTTGGGAGGCAATCAGCCCCAGCATTTT